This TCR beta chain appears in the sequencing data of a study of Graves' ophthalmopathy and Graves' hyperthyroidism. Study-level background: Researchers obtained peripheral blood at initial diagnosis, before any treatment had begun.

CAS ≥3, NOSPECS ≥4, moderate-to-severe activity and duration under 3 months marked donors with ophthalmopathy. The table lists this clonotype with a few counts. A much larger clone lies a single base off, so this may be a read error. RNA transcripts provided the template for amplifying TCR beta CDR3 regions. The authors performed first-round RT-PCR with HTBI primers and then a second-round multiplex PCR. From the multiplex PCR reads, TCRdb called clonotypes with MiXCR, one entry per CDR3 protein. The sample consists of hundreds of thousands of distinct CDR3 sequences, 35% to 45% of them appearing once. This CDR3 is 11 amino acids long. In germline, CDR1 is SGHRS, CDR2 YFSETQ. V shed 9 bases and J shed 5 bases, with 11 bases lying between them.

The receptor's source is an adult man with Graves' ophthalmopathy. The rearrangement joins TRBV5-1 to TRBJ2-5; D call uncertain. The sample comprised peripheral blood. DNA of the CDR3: TGCGCCAACGCCACCTCCGAGACCCAGTACTTC. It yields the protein CANATSETQYF.